This T cell receptor beta chain was identified during a study of shared clonotypes between healthy human individuals. This CDR3 contains 15 residues. V lost 3 bases and J lost 2; bases outside the gene matches: 5. Per the germline V gene, CDR1 is KGHSH and CDR2 is LQKENI. This clone has only a few counts. Its matching antigen is unknown. It was CD45RO-negative cells, positively selected for CCR7, that made up naive CD8 cells, with terminally differentiated effector memory CD45RA+ cells excluded. Data came from immunoSEQ multiplex PCR; TCRdb stores just in-frame clones and leaves some out. This sample has millions of clones, with about 95% found just once. Notes on the study in general: The small donor group covered limited genetic and exposure diversity.

V gene TRBV18 combines with J gene TRBJ1-2; 8 bases match TRBD1. Material for sequencing was naive CD8+ T cells sorted from blood. The clonotype originates from a man younger than 30 in good health. The CDR3 region is CASSPQQGANYGYTF. CDR3 nucleotide sequence: TGTGCCAGCTCACCGCAGCAGGGGGCGAACTATGGCTACACCTTC.